These 9 T cell receptor beta chains were all obtained from the same sample, sequenced in a study of blood T cells in healthy people across ages. The authors ran a second PCR of 7 to 11 cycles using a sample-barcoded 5' primer and a J-beta primer mix. TCRdb redid the calling of the 5' RACE reads with MiXCR, one entry per CDR3 protein. This sample has hundreds of thousands of distinct CDR3 sequences; 45% to 60% occur once, and the top ten carry 50% to 65%. Sequenced material: blood. Receptor source: a man between 60 and 75 years old in good health.

This clonotype showed up just a few times. This sequence joins TRBV7-9 and TRBJ2-1; D might be TRBD2 (5 bases). The CDR3 extends over 15 amino acids. Germline-derived CDR1 and CDR2 are SEHNR and FQNEAQ (reference sequence). The germline V and J ends were trimmed by 0 bases and 7 bases, with 13 bases remaining between them. The CDR3 region has the DNA TGTGCCAGCAGCTTAGCGTCCGGTTCGGGGAATGAGCAGTTCTTC. Translated: CASSLASGSGNEQFF.

V and J are TRBV27 and TRBJ2-1; TRBD2 matches 11 bases. Per germline, CDR1 MNHEY and CDR2 SMNVEV (reference sequence). CDR3 length: 19 amino acids. The V segment lost 4 bases and the J segment 0 bases; nucleotides outside the gene matches: 11. In nucleotides, the CDR3 is TGTGCCAGCAGTTCTCAAAAAGGACTAGCGGGTCCCTCCTACAATGAGCAGTTCTTC. This codes for CASSSQKGLAGPSYNEQFF.

As for this clonotype: One base away lies a much larger clone, so this may be a sequencing read error. The rearrangement links TRBV6-6 to TRBJ2-5; 11 positions match TRBD2. CDR3 length equals 15 residues. Looked up from germline, CDR1 is MNHNY and CDR2 is SVGAGI (reference sequence). The DNA of the CDR3 is TGTGCCATCAGTCCCGGGACTAGCGGAAAAGAGACCCAGTACTTC. It specifies CAISPGTSGKETQYF.

This clonotype was detected once. The chain has TRBV6-6 and TRBJ2-5; 8 bases align to TRBD2. The DNA matches TRBJ2-7 better at its end, which makes the J call doubtful. Germline V gives CDR1 MNHNY, CDR2 SVGAGI (reference sequence). This CDR3 spans 16 amino acids. The DNA of the CDR3 is TGTGCCAGCAGCAACCCCGGGACTAGGTACTCCTACGAGCAGTACTTC. This codes for CASSNPGTRYSYEQYF.

This clonotype was detected only a few times. The chain carries TRBV30 and TRBJ1-4; maybe TRBD1 (5 bases). The CDR3 length is 16 residues. The V gene lost 3 bases and the J gene lost 5 bases, with 19 bases spanning the gap. Per the germline V gene, CDR1 is GTSNPN and CDR2 is SVGIG (reference sequence). Written as DNA, the CDR3 is TGTGCCTGGAGGGGGACGCCCTGGGCGGGGAATGAAAAACTGTTTTTT. Translating it yields CAWRGTPWAGNEKLFF.

The genes are TRBV29-1 and TRBJ2-5; TRBD1 matches 11 bases. Germline trimming cut 6 bases from V and 5 bases from J; bases unmatched to any gene: 11. Germline CDR1 reads SQVTM; CDR2 reads ANQGSEA. CDR3 length: 15 amino acids. CDR3 region: CSVAASGQGAETQYF. The CDR3 bases are TGCAGCGTAGCCGCCTCCGGACAGGGGGCCGAGACCCAGTACTTC. Full variable domain (rest looked up from reference TRBV29-1 and TRBJ2-5): SAVISQKPSRDICQRGTSLTIQCQVDSQVTMMFWYRQQPGQSLTLIATANQGSEATYESGFVIDKFPISRPNLTFSTLTVSNMSPEDSSIYLCSVAASGQGAETQYFGPGTRLLVL.

The V and J genes are TRBV4-2 and TRBJ2-1; 9 bases align to TRBD1. The V gene end was trimmed by 1 base and the J gene end by 9 bases; junction bases not matched to a gene: 7. The CDR3 totals 15 residues. Germline CDR1 is LGHNA and CDR2 is YNFKEQ. In DNA, the CDR3 is TGTGCCAGCAGCCAAGGGAGGACAGGGGTGGGTGAGCAGTTCTTC. Its protein is CASSQGRTGVGEQFF.

The chain recombines TRBV7-2 with TRBJ2-1; 8 nucleotides align to TRBD2. V dropped 1 base and J dropped 10; count of bases not matched to a gene: 6. This CDR3 contains 14 residues. Germline V gives CDR1 SGHTA, CDR2 FQGNSA. CDR3 amino acids: CASSLVSSGKEQFF. The DNA for the CDR3 is TGTGCCAGCAGCTTAGTTAGTAGCGGGAAGGAGCAGTTCTTC.

This clonotype was observed a few times. The chain has TRBV12-3 or TRBV12-4 and TRBJ2-7; D remains ambiguous. This CDR3 is built from 14 residues. V was cut by 7 bases and J by 5 bases, with 18 bases left in between. DNA for the CDR3: TGTGCCAGCACAAGCCGGAAGGGAAGGAACGAGCAGTACTTC. It yields the protein CASTSRKGRNEQYF.